This T cell receptor (beta chain) was obtained from a study of T cells after yellow fever vaccination. Study information: Low-cell-number fractions underwent preparation using SMART-Seq v4 Ultra Low Input.

V was pared by 5 bases and J by 9 bases, with 17 bases of the junction left unmatched. The length of the CDR3 is 16 residues. CDR1 SEHNR and CDR2 FQNEAQ come from the germline V gene (reference sequence). Study findings and constraints: Most clones from primary vaccination resurfaced after the booster (about 95% CD4, over 85% CD8). Abundant bulk-population clonotypes could contaminate the FACS-sorted repertoires.

This clonotype was seen only a few times. TCRdb re-analysed the 5' RACE reads in MiXCR, keeping a single row per CDR3 protein. The profile covers around 60,000 distinct CDR3 sequences, with around 6.2% appearing a single time and less than 40% taken by the ten largest. The chain recombines TRBV7-9 with TRBJ2-3; 7 nucleotides align to TRBD2. The TCR was taken from a young man who received the YFV17D yellow fever vaccine. This specimen consisted of PBMCs, either bulk or a sorted T-cell subset (CD4+, CD8+, memory, or dextramer-sorted; not recorded which), obtained on the day of the yellow fever booster vaccination. CDR3 residues: CASSGGDGHKFRTQYF. For the CDR3, the DNA is TGTGCCAGCAGCGGGGGGGACGGACACAAATTCCGGACGCAGTATTTT.